The entry below gives a single TCR beta chain sequence along with its context. This sample was taken from a study of CD8+ T cells in alopecia areata. Germline CDR1 reads DFQATT; CDR2 reads SNEGSKA (reference sequence). The CDR3 is made up of 11 amino acids. The V end was cut by 3 bases, the J end by 3 bases, with 5 bases between. Treatment noted: oral pan-JAK inhibitor, 5-10 mg twice daily. Sequencing templates came from extracted RNA that was reverse transcribed into cDNA. TCRdb's table, derived via immunoSEQ multiplex PCR, lists solely in-frame clones and lacks some. The sample has 150,000 to 200,000 clones, 58% seen once.

The sample was CD4+ T cells sorted from blood, taken at approximately week 60, from a patient treated with tofacitinib. The origin of this receptor is a human donor with alopecia areata. V gene TRBV20-1 combines with J gene TRBJ1-1; D call uncertain. The CDR3 DNA is TGCAGTGCTAGTGGAGACACTGAAGCTTTCTTT. Protein: CSASGDTEAFF.